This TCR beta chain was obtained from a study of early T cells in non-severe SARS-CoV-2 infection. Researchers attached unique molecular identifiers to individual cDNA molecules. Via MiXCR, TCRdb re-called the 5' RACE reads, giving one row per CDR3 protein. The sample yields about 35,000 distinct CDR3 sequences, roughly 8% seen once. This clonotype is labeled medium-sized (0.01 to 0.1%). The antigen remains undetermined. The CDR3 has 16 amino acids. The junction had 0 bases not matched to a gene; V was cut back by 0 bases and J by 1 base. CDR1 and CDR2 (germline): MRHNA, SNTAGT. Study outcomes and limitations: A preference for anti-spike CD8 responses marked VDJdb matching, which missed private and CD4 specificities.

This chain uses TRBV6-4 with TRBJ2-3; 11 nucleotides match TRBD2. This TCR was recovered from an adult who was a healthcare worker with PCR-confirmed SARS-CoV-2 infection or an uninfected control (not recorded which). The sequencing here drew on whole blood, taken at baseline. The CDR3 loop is CASSDSTSGGTDTQYF. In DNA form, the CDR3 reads TGTGCCAGCAGTGACTCGACTAGCGGGGGCACAGATACGCAGTATTTT.